The entry below gives a single T cell receptor beta chain sequence along with its context. The antigen remains unidentified. This entry belongs to a study of T cell responses to AZD1222 COVID-19 vaccine. This table comes from immunoSEQ multiplex PCR, and its TCRdb copy is limited to in-frame clones, with some not included. The profile shows fewer than 120,000 clones, about 81% of them singletons. Study-wide findings and caveats: Repertoire sampling was restricted to post-peak T cell response timepoints. There were vaccine-associated CD4 TCRs across spike, dominant at 160-218 and 743-854. Reports say nearly half of spike-specific TCRs go after unmutated variant regions. Most donors were white British and more were female, and clonal diversity was possibly underestimated.

The CDR3 sequence is 16 residues long. V lost 0 bases and J 1 base, leaving 10 bases between the germline ends. CDR1 and CDR2 (germline): GTSNPN, SVGIG (reference sequence). The sequence derives from an adult in good health. This specimen consisted of peripheral blood, obtained on day 0 of AZD1222 vaccination. The chain uses TRBV30 and TRBJ1-6, with D tentatively TRBD1 (5 bases). The CDR3 here is CAWSVRPGSYNSPLHF. The CDR3 DNA is TGTGCCTGGAGTGTACGTCCAGGGTCCTATAATTCACCCCTCCACTTT.